The 15 T cell receptor beta chains below were found in one sample sequenced in a study of OX40 agonist ivuxolimab in advanced cancers. Assay used: immunoSEQ multiplex PCR; TCRdb lists only in-frame clones, some missing. The data contain about 58,000 clones, over 75% of them seen just once; the ten biggest clones take up over 1.1%. This material consisted of CD4+ or CD8+ T cells sorted from blood, taken in a trial of the OX40 agonist ivuxolimab. These TCRs come from an adult with an advanced solid tumor such as melanoma, head and neck, liver or kidney cancer.

The chain uses TRBV9 and TRBJ2-3; D gene ambiguous. Germline CDR1 SGDLS, CDR2 YYNGEE. Trimming took 4 bases from V and 1 from J, leaving 16 bases between them. The CDR3 sequence is 16 residues long. The CDR3 protein is CASSSRAYKGTDTQYF. The CDR3 DNA follows: TGTGCCAGCAGCTCCCGGGCCTATAAGGGCACAGATACGCAGTATTTT.

This rearrangement joins TRBV18 to TRBJ2-2; D gene ambiguous. CDR1 and CDR2 from the germline V gene are KGHSH and LQKENI. Trimming took 1 base from V and 6 from J, leaving 9 bases between them. The CDR3 extends over 14 amino acids. CDR3 DNA: TGTGCCAGCTCACCACTAAGTTCTCCCGGGGAGCTGTTTTTT. This gives the protein CASSPLSSPGELFF.

CDR3 nucleotide sequence: TGTGCCAGCAGTGCAAGCGGTCTGGGAGAGACCCAGTACTTC. This gives the protein CASSASGLGETQYF. The V call is TRBV2, the J call TRBJ2-5; tentative D call: TRBD2 (5 bases). Germline CDR1 reads SNHLY; CDR2 reads FYNNEI. The CDR3 contains 14 residues. V was trimmed by 4 bases and J by 4 bases, leaving 13 bases between them. The full variable domain, completed using reference TRBV2 and TRBJ2-5, is EPEVTQTPSHQVTQMGQEVILRCVPISNHLYFYWYRQILGQKVEFLVSFYNNEISEKSEIFDDQFSVERPDGSNFTLKIRSTKLEDSAMYFCASSASGLGETQYFGPGTRLLVL.

The chain is built from TRBV15 and TRBJ2-5; the D gene could be TRBD1 or TRBD2 (5 bases each). The germline V gene encodes CDR1 LNHNV and CDR2 YYDKDF (reference sequence). V gave up 0 bases and J gave up 4 bases, with 12 bases separating them. The CDR3 loop spans 15 amino acids. CDR3 protein: CATSRDRGRRETQYF. DNA of the CDR3: TGTGCCACCAGCAGAGATCGGGGCAGGAGAGAGACCCAGTACTTC. The full variable domain, with the rest looked up from reference TRBV15 and TRBJ2-5, is DAMVIQNPRYQVTQFGKPVTLSCSQTLNHNVMYWYQQKSSQAPKLLFHYYDKDFNNEADTPDNFQSRRPNTSFCFLDIRSPGLGDTAMYLCATSRDRGRRETQYFGPGTRLLVL.

The chain has TRBV7-2 and TRBJ2-7, with TRBD2 matching over 13 bases. This CDR3 has 17 amino acids. J lost 4 bases, V lost 5 bases, and 11 bases had no gene match. Germline V lookup: CDR1 SGHTA, CDR2 FQGNSA. The CDR3 here is CASSPTSGRGRWYEQYF. In DNA, the CDR3 is TGTGCCAGCAGCCCTACTAGCGGGAGGGGGAGGTGGTACGAGCAGTACTTC.

This chain links TRBV6-6 with TRBJ2-7; 7 bases fit TRBD1. The CDR3 runs to 15 residues. J gave up 0 bases and V 2 bases, and 4 bases lay outside the gene matches. From germline, CDR1 is MNHNY and CDR2 SVGAGI (reference sequence). The CDR3 sequence is CASSYQTGASYEQYF. CDR3 DNA sequence: TGTGCCAGCAGTTACCAAACAGGGGCCTCCTACGAGCAGTACTTC.

This chain connects TRBV30 to TRBJ1-2; D unresolved. The CDR3 loop spans 13 amino acids. From germline, CDR1 is GTSNPN and CDR2 SVGIG (reference sequence). V was clipped by 2 bases and J by 10 bases, with 17 bases between them. The CDR3, as DNA: TGTGCCTGGAGTTACGGAAGCAGCGTAGACTACACCTTC. This encodes CAWSYGSSVDYTF.

This clone was seen more than once but under ten times. This chain connects TRBV5-1 to TRBJ2-7, with 8 bases identical to TRBD2. V lost 4 bases, J lost 4 bases, and 13 bases stayed unmatched. Germline values: CDR1 SGHRS, CDR2 YFSETQ. This CDR3 contains 16 residues. The CDR3 spells CASSPGRVAGSYEQYF. The CDR3 coding sequence is TGCGCCAGCAGCCCCGGGAGGGTAGCGGGATCTTACGAGCAGTACTTC.

The rearrangement uses TRBV19 and TRBJ2-1; 10 bases are a match to TRBD1. This CDR3 has 16 amino acids. The germline gives CDR1 LNHDA, CDR2 SQIVND (reference sequence). Trimming cost V 5 bases and J 6 bases; bases outside gene matches: 10. In DNA, the CDR3 is TGTGCCAGTAGTTACCTCGACAGGGGGCTTACCAATGAGCAGTTCTTC. It specifies CASSYLDRGLTNEQFF.

This clone appeared a single time. V gene TRBV30 combines with J gene TRBJ2-7, with TRBD2 matching 11 bases. This CDR3 has 13 amino acids. After removal of 6 bases from V and 3 bases from J, the junction contained 4 bases not matched to a gene. Germline V gene data show CDR1 as GTSNPN and CDR2 as SVGIG (reference sequence). As DNA, the CDR3 is TGTGCCTGTCGGACTAGCGGGCTCTACGAGCAGTACTTC. It encodes CACRTSGLYEQYF.

V is TRBV18 and J is TRBJ1-1, with D tentatively TRBD1 (6 bases). CDR1 and CDR2 from the germline V gene are KGHSH and LQKENI. With 6 bases removed from V and 8 bases from J, the gap between germline ends came to 13 bases. The CDR3 loop spans 12 amino acids. The CDR3 protein is CASSLTGSEAFF. DNA for the CDR3: TGTGCCAGCTCGCTTACAGGGTCCGAAGCTTTCTTT.

The chain recombines TRBV6-5 with TRBJ2-7, with unresolved D. V was cut by 5 bases and J by 0 bases, with 8 bases left in between. The germline V gene has CDR1 MNHEY and CDR2 SVGAGI. The length of the CDR3 is 13 residues. The CDR3 coding sequence is TGTGCCAGCAGTCTACAGCACTCCTACGAGCAGTACTTC. Translation: CASSLQHSYEQYF.

The rearrangement links TRBV7-2 to TRBJ1-5; no firm D call. From germline, CDR1 is SGHTA and CDR2 FQGNSA. This CDR3 is built from 16 residues. The germline V and J ends were trimmed by 5 bases and 0 bases, with 14 bases remaining between them. The CDR3 DNA sequence: TGTGCCAGCAGCCATGAGACGGACCTTAGCAATCAGCCCCAGCATTTT. Translated, it gives CASSHETDLSNQPQHF.

CDR3 nucleotides: TGTGCCAGCTCACCAGCTGCCAGGGTCGACAATCAGCCCCAGCATTTT. Residues: CASSPAARVDNQPQHF. The chain joins TRBV18 to TRBJ1-5, with TRBD1 as a possible D gene (5 bases). The CDR3 has 16 amino acids. Germline V gene sequence: CDR1 KGHSH, CDR2 LQKENI. Trimming stripped 2 bases from V and 3 bases from J, with 14 bases between.

The genes are TRBV7-3 and TRBJ1-5, with D possibly TRBD1 on 5 matching bases. Germline lookup yields CDR1 SGHTA and CDR2 FQGTGA. Trimming took off 5 bases at V and 5 bases at J, with 10 bases between the two ends. This CDR3 is 13 amino acids long. The CDR3 coding sequence is TGTGCCAGCAGCCCGGGGGGAGATCAGCCCCAGCATTTT. As protein: CASSPGGDQPQHF.